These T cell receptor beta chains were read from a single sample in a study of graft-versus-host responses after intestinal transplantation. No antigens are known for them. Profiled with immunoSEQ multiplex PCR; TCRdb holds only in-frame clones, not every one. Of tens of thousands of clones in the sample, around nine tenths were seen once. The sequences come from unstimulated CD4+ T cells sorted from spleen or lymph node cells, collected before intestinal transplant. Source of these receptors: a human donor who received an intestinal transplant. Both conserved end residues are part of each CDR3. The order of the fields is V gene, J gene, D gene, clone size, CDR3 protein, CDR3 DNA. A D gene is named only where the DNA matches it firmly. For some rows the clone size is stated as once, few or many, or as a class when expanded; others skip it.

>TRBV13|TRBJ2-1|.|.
CASSLGGLLFF
TGTGCCAGCAGCTTGGGAGGTCTCTTGTTCTTC
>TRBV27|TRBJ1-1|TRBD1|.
CASSLVGGSATFF
TGTGCCAGCAGTTTAGTAGGGGGCTCAGCAACTTTCTTT
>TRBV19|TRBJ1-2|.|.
CASSMTGQNGYTF
TGTGCCAGTAGTATGACCGGGCAGAACGGCTACACCTTC
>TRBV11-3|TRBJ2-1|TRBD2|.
CASSLGGSGSSYNEQFF
TGTGCCAGCAGCTTAGGGGGTAGCGGGAGCTCCTACAATGAGCAGTTCTTC
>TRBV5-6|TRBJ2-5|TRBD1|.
CASTQTGDEETQYF
TGTGCCAGCACCCAGACAGGGGACGAGGAGACCCAGTACTTC
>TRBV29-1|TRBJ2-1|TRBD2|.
CSSGTSGSSYNEQFF
TGCAGCTCGGGGACTAGCGGGAGCTCCTACAATGAGCAGTTCTTC
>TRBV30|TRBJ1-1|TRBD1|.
CAWSFARGGLRTEAFF
TGTGCCTGGAGTTTTGCCAGGGGGGGGTTAAGGACTGAAGCTTTCTTT
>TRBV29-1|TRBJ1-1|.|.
CSPAASGAFF
TGCAGCCCCGCAGCCTCGGGAGCTTTCTTT
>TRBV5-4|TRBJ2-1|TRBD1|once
CASSSGQGTYNEQFF
TGTGCCAGCAGTTCGGGACAGGGGACCTACAATGAGCAGTTCTTC
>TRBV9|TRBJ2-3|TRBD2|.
CASSVEEWLAGSTQYF
TGTGCCAGCAGCGTAGAGGAGTGGCTAGCGGGATCTACGCAGTATTTT
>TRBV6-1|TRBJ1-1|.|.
CASTLTPMNTEAFF
TGTGCCAGCACCCTCACTCCGATGAACACTGAAGCTTTCTTT
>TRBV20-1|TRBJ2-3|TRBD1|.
CSAYRGAQYF
TGCAGTGCTTACAGGGGGGCGCAGTATTTT
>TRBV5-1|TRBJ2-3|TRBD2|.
CASSAGVETDTQYF
TGCGCCAGCAGTGCGGGAGTGGAAACAGATACGCAGTATTTT
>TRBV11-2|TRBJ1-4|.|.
CASSPDGTNEKLFF
TGTGCCAGCAGCCCTGACGGGACTAATGAAAAACTGTTTTTT
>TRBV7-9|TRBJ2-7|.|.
CASSLAREQYF
TGTGCCAGCAGCTTAGCACGGGAGCAGTACTTC
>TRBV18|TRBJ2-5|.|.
CASSPQRRRETQYF
TGTGCCAGCTCACCACAAAGACGGCGAGAGACCCAGTACTTC
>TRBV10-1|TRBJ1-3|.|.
CASLFMDMSSGNTIYF
TGCGCCAGCTTATTTATGGACATGAGCTCTGGAAACACCATATATTTT
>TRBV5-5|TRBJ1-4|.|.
CASSPHNEKLFF
TGTGCCAGCAGCCCTCATAATGAAAAACTGTTTTTT
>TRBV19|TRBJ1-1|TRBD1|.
CASNSPGQMDTEAFF
TGTGCCAGTAATTCCCCGGGACAGATGGACACTGAAGCTTTCTTT
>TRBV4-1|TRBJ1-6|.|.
CASSPVTGLGSPLHF
TGCGCCAGCAGCCCGGTAACAGGGCTCGGTTCACCCCTCCACTTT
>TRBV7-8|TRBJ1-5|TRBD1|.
CASSLTQGDQPQHF
TGTGCCAGCAGCTTAACACAGGGGGACCAGCCCCAGCATTTT
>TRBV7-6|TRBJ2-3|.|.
CASSLILDTQYF
TGTGCCAGCAGCTTAATACTAGATACGCAGTATTTT
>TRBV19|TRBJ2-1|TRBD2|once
CASRGVAGDLSGSYNEQFF
TGTGCCAGTAGAGGGGTAGCGGGAGATCTATCCGGCTCCTACAATGAGCAGTTCTTC
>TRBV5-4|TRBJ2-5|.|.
CASSLDSIQQETQYF
TGTGCCAGCAGCTTGGATTCAATACAACAAGAGACCCAGTACTTC
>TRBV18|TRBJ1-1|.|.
CASSRRQMNTEAFF
TGTGCCAGCTCTCGCAGACAAATGAACACTGAAGCTTTCTTT
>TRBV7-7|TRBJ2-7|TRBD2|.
CASSRGLASSYEQYF
TGTGCCAGCAGCCGCGGACTAGCGTCCTCCTACGAGCAGTACTTC
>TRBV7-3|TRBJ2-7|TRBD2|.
CASSLGSGGPYEQYF
TGTGCCAGCAGCTTAGGGTCGGGAGGGCCCTACGAGCAGTACTTC
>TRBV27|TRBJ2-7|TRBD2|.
CASRLAGGYEQYF
TGTGCCAGCAGACTAGCGGGAGGGTACGAGCAGTACTTC
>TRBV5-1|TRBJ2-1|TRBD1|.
CASSPPPGTGVPEQFF
TGCGCCAGCAGCCCACCTCCGGGGACAGGGGTCCCCGAGCAGTTCTTC
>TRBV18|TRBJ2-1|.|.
CASSPRFGGASSYNEQFF
TGTGCCAGCTCACCAAGATTCGGCGGGGCGAGCTCCTACAATGAGCAGTTCTTC
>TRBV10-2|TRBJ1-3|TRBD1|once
CASSESRRTGSGNTIYF
TGCGCCAGCAGTGAGTCGAGGAGGACAGGGTCTGGAAACACCATATATTTT
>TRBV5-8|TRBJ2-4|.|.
CASSSDIAKNIQYF
TGTGCCAGCAGCTCAGACATAGCCAAAAACATTCAGTACTTC
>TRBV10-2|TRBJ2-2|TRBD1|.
CASSESRGRNGELFF
TGCGCCAGCAGTGAGTCAAGGGGGCGGAACGGGGAGCTGTTTTTT
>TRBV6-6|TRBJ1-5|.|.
CASSYSPQINQPQHF
TGTGCCAGCAGTTACTCCCCCCAGATCAATCAGCCCCAGCATTTT
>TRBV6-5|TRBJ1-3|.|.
CASSYMGLVYF
TGTGCCAGCAGTTACATGGGGCTGGTATATTTT
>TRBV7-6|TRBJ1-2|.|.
CASSLGQTYGYTF
TGTGCCAGCAGTTTAGGACAGACCTATGGCTACACCTTC
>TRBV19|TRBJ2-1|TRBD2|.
CASSIRGLAVGDEQFF
TGTGCCAGTAGTATTCGGGGACTAGCGGTTGGGGATGAGCAGTTCTTC
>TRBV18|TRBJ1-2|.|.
CASSPQAPTINYGYTF
TGTGCCAGCTCACCCCAGGCTCCAACTATTAACTATGGCTACACCTTC
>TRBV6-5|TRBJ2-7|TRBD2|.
CASSYSGTSVYEQYF
TGTGCCAGCAGTTACTCGGGGACTAGCGTGTACGAGCAGTACTTC
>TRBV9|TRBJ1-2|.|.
CASSEGVGDYGYTF
TGTGCCAGCAGCGAGGGGGTGGGCGACTATGGCTACACCTTC
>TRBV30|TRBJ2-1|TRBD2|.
CAWRGTSGLYNEQFF
TGTGCCTGGAGGGGTACTAGCGGGCTGTACAATGAGCAGTTCTTC
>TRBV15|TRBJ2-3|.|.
CATSRVTTTSDTQYF
TGTGCCACCAGCAGAGTAACCACGACATCAGATACGCAGTATTTT
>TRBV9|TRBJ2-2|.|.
CASSVGGAPPTGELFF
TGTGCCAGCAGCGTAGGGGGGGCCCCCCCCACCGGGGAGCTGTTTTTT
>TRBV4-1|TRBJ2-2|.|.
CASSQGSGAPGELFF
TGCGCCAGCAGCCAAGGTTCAGGGGCTCCCGGGGAGCTGTTTTTT
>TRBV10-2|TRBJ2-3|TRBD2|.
CASIGTSGREGSTDTQYF
TGCGCCAGCATAGGTACTAGCGGGAGGGAAGGCAGCACAGATACGCAGTATTTT
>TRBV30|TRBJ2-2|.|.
CAWSVVFGGELFF
TGTGCCTGGAGTGTCGTATTCGGCGGGGAGCTGTTTTTT
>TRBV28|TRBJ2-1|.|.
CASRTFYNEQFF
TGTGCCAGCAGAACCTTCTACAATGAGCAGTTCTTC
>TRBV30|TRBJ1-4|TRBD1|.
CAWTTGRREKLFF
TGTGCCTGGACGACAGGGCGGAGAGAAAAACTGTTTTTT
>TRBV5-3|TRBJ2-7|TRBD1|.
CARSLIPTGRGHHEQYF
TGTGCCAGAAGCTTGATTCCAACCGGCAGGGGGCACCACGAGCAGTACTTC
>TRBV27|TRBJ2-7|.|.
CASSLREGRYEQYF
TGTGCCAGCAGTTTACGCGAGGGCCGCTACGAGCAGTACTTC
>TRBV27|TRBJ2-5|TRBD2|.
CASSSLLAKETQYF
TGTGCCAGCAGTTCCTTACTAGCGAAAGAGACCCAGTACTTC
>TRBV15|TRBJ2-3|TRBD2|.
CATSRGKARLAGEDTQYF
TGTGCCACCAGCAGAGGAAAGGCGAGACTAGCGGGAGAAGATACGCAGTATTTT
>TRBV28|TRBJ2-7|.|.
CASVADRWTYEQYF
TGTGCCAGCGTAGCGGACAGGTGGACCTACGAGCAGTACTTC
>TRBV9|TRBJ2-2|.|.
CASSVSAAGGELFF
TGTGCCAGCAGCGTGTCTGCCGCCGGCGGGGAGCTGTTTTTT